This entry lists 16 T cell receptor beta chains sequenced from one sample in a study of blood T cells in healthy people across ages. It was with a sample-barcoded 5' primer and a J-beta primer mix that a second PCR of roughly 7 to 12 cycles was run. TCRdb processed the 5' RACE reads anew with MiXCR; each CDR3 protein has one entry. The sample consists of 800,000 to 1,300,000 distinct CDR3 sequences, about 23% of them appearing once. These sequences were also reported in another study, on T cells of mothers and their children.

The sequenced sample consisted of blood. The receptors derive from a girl aged 2-10 years in good health.

The chain links TRBV29-1 to TRBJ1-1; D uncertain. Trimming removed 5 bases at V and 5 bases at J, with 9 bases between. Germline V gives CDR1 SQVTM, CDR2 ANQGSEA. The CDR3 is 11 residues long. This CDR3 is CSVHKQTEAFF. In nucleotides, the CDR3 is TGCAGCGTTCATAAGCAGACTGAAGCTTTCTTT.

V is TRBV20-1 and J is TRBJ2-1; the D is unclear. The germline gives CDR1 DFQATT, CDR2 SNEGSKA (reference sequence). Trimming took 3 bases from V and 4 from J, leaving 13 bases between them. CDR3 length: 14 amino acids. The CDR3 region is CSARARTLYNEQFF. The CDR3 DNA follows: TGCAGTGCTAGGGCCCGGACCTTATACAATGAGCAGTTCTTC.

This clonotype was seen only a few times. The chain couples TRBV12-3 or TRBV12-4 to TRBJ2-2, with a weak D call TRBD1 (5 bases). CDR3 length: 10 amino acids. Trimming took off 8 bases at V and 10 bases at J, with 8 bases between the two ends. The CDR3 here is CASGHPELFF. DNA of the CDR3: TGTGCCAGCGGACATCCGGAGCTGTTTTTT.

The J gene is TRBJ1-5, the V gene TRBV28; D possibly corresponds to TRBD1 (6 bases). V was pared by 5 bases and J by 4 bases, with 15 bases between. CDR1 and CDR2 (germline): MDHEN, SYDVKM. The CDR3 sequence is 15 residues long. The CDR3 sequence is CASSPLTGQNQPQHF. The DNA for the CDR3 is TGTGCCAGCAGTCCACTGACGGGACAAAATCAGCCCCAGCATTTT.

This chain connects TRBV7-7 to TRBJ2-7; TRBD2 matches 7 bases. CDR3 length: 12 amino acids. With 10 bases clipped from V and 5 bases from J, the junction kept 8 bases outside the gene matches. CDR1 is SSHAT and CDR2 is FNYEAQ in the germline V gene (reference sequence). CDR3 in DNA: TGTGCCACCCGGGACTATAGAGACGAGCAGTACTTC. It specifies CATRDYRDEQYF. Full variable domain (missing parts from reference TRBV7-7 and TRBJ2-7): GAGVSQSPRYKVTKRGQDVTLRCDPISSHATLYWYQQALGQGPEFLTYFNYEAQPDKSGLPSDRFSAERPEGSISTLTIQRTEQRDSAMYRCATRDYRDEQYFGPGTRLTVT.

This clonotype was seen repeatedly, ten times or more. In DNA form, the CDR3 reads TGTGCCAGCAGTTGGACTAGCGGTTACAATGAGCAGTTCTTC. Translation gives CASSWTSGYNEQFF. V gene TRBV27 combines with J gene TRBJ2-1; 10 positions agree with TRBD2. From germline, CDR1 is MNHEY and CDR2 SMNVEV (reference sequence). Trimming cost V 4 bases and J 4 bases; bases outside gene matches: 1. The CDR3 has 14 amino acids.

The genes are TRBV7-2 and TRBJ2-7; 7 nucleotides line up with TRBD2. V lost 5 bases and J lost 3; bases outside the gene matches: 4. In germline, CDR1 is SGHTA, CDR2 FQGNSA. This CDR3 is 13 amino acids long. The CDR3 DNA is TGTGCCAGCAGCCGCGCGGGGGTCTACGAGCAGTACTTC. Translation gives CASSRAGVYEQYF.

The chain has TRBV6-1 and TRBJ1-4; D gene uncertain. V lost 8 bases and J lost 4, with 17 bases in between. The CDR3 length is 15 residues. Germline assignment: CDR1 MNHNS and CDR2 SASEGT. The CDR3: CASLPFEVRNEKLFF. As DNA, the CDR3 is TGTGCCAGCCTCCCATTCGAGGTCCGTAATGAAAAACTGTTTTTT.

The CDR3 bases are TGTGCCAGCAGTGGCAGGGCGGGCGCAGATGTGCAGTATTTT. Translating it yields CASSGRAGADVQYF. This chain joins TRBV12-3 or TRBV12-4 and TRBJ2-3; D may correspond to TRBD1 or TRBD2 (5 bases each). V shed 5 bases and J shed 11 bases, with 20 bases lying between them. The CDR3 consists of 14 residues.

V and J are TRBV20-1 and TRBJ1-5, with a possible D match to TRBD1 (5 bases). V dropped 5 bases and J dropped 9 bases, with 14 bases sitting between them. The CDR3 spans 12 residues. Germline CDR1 is DFQATT and CDR2 is SNEGSKA (reference sequence). CDR3 sequence reads: CSAWDGGLPQHF. In nucleotides, the CDR3 is TGCAGTGCTTGGGACGGGGGTTTGCCCCAGCATTTT.

The rearrangement uses TRBV18 and TRBJ2-3; 9 nucleotides agree with TRBD2. Germline values: CDR1 KGHSH, CDR2 LQKENI. The CDR3 is 15 residues long. V dropped 6 bases and J dropped 4; count of bases not matched to a gene: 8. CDR3 sequence reads: CASSTGVAGADTQYF. DNA for the CDR3: TGTGCCAGCTCGACCGGAGTAGCGGGGGCAGATACGCAGTATTTT. The whole variable domain, filled in from reference TRBV18 and TRBJ2-3, reads NAGVMQNPRHLVRRRGQEARLRCSPMKGHSHVYWYRQLPEEGLKFMVYLQKENIIDESGMPKERFSAEFPKEGPSILRIQQVVRGDSAAYFCASSTGVAGADTQYFGPGTRLTVL.

This clonotype was counted between two and nine times. The rearrangement links TRBV7-2 to TRBJ1-1, with 7 bases fitting TRBD1. V was pared by 1 base and J by 10 bases, with 9 bases of the junction left unmatched. The CDR3 consists of 14 residues. Germline V gene lookup returns CDR1 SGHTA and CDR2 FQGNSA. Written as DNA, the CDR3 is TGTGCCAGCAGCTTAGAAGATTGGAGACAGGGAGCTTTCTTT. Amino acids: CASSLEDWRQGAFF.

This clonotype was seen a single time. The chain combines TRBV4-3 with TRBJ1-1; the D is unclear. The CDR3 is 15 amino acids. Between the trimmed V and J ends, which lost 0 bases and 4 bases, there was a span of 12 bases. Germline V lookup: CDR1 LGHNA, CDR2 YSLEER. In DNA form, the CDR3 reads TGCGCCAGCAGCCAAGATCCGACCGCTGGCACTGAAGCTTTCTTT. This translates into CASSQDPTAGTEAFF.

This clonotype was seen a few times. The V call is TRBV7-8, the J call TRBJ2-1, with D uncertain. The CDR3 runs 13 residues. V lost 5 bases and J 10 bases, leaving 15 bases between the germline ends. CDR1 and CDR2 from the germline V gene are SGHVS and FQNEAQ. Written as DNA, the CDR3 is TGTGCCAGCAGCATCAGTTGGGGTTGGGAGCAGTTCTTC. Protein: CASSISWGWEQFF.

The rearrangement links TRBV29-1 to TRBJ1-2, with TRBD1 matching 8 bases. Germline-derived CDR1 and CDR2 are SQVTM and ANQGSEA. The CDR3 totals 13 residues. V gave up 6 bases and J gave up 2 bases; unmatched junction bases: 5. CDR3 sequence (DNA): TGCAGCGTAGGACAGGGTTGGAACTATGGCTACACCTTC. It yields the protein CSVGQGWNYGYTF.

Notes on this clonotype: Compared with germline, one end of the junction differs, possibly owing to a read error. The chain links TRBV7-2 to TRBJ2-1; D may be TRBD1 or TRBD2 (5 bases each). The CDR3 extends over 16 amino acids. Germline V gives CDR1 SGHTA, CDR2 FQGNSA. The CDR3 is CASSLGGMADYNERFF. The CDR3 DNA reads as TGTGCCAGCAGCTTAGGGGGGATGGCGGATTACAATGAGCGGTTCTTC.